The source of this T cell receptor beta chain is a study of shared clonotypes between healthy human individuals. A note on this clone: Its target is unknown.

The ends were cut back, 3 bases at V and 1 base at J, with 21 bases in the middle. CDR3 size: 18 residues. Germline-derived CDR1 and CDR2 are LNHDA and SQIVND (reference sequence). Study-wide findings and caveats: In a few donors, about 5% of naive CD4 clonotypes appeared in common. Among donors, clonotype sharing was expected to be affected by sequencing depth. What naive subsets generally showed was a larger estimated richness than memory subsets showed.

Profiling relied on immunoSEQ multiplex PCR, and the TCRdb table lists in-frame clones only, not all of them. Altogether 1,500,000 or so clones are present, about 98.5% being singletons, with the ten largest covering approximately 0.4%. The sequence was collected from a man in his thirties or forties in good health. The gene calls are TRBV19 and TRBJ1-2; D is unresolved. The sample taken for sequencing was naive CD4+ T cells sorted from blood. Subset: CD45RA+ positively selected. This CDR3 reads CASSIGGAEGALNYGYTF. The CDR3 DNA reads as TGTGCCAGTAGTATCGGCGGTGCGGAGGGAGCACTTAACTATGGCTACACCTTC.